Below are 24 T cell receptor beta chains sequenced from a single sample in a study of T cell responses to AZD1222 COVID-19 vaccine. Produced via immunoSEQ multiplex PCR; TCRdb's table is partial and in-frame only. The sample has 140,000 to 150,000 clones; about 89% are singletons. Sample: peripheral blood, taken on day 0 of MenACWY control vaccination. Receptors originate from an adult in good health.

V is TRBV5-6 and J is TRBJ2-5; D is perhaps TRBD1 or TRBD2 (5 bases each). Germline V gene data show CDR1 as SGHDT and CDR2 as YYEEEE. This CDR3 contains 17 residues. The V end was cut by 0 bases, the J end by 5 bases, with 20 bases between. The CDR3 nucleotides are TGTGCCAGCAGCTTGGCCAGAGGGGTGGGGCGTCTGGAGACCCAGTACTTC. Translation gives CASSLARGVGRLETQYF.

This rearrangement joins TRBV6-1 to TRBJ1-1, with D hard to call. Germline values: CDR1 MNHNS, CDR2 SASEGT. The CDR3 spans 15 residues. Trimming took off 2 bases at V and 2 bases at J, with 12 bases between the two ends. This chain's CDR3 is CASSERAAGNTEAFF. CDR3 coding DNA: TGTGCCAGCAGTGAACGGGCAGCGGGAAACACTGAAGCTTTCTTT.

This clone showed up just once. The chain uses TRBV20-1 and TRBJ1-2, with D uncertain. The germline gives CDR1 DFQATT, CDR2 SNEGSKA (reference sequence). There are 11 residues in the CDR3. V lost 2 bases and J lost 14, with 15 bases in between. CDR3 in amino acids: CSARSGSRMTF. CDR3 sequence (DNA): TGCAGTGCTAGATCGGGCTCACGGATGACCTTC.

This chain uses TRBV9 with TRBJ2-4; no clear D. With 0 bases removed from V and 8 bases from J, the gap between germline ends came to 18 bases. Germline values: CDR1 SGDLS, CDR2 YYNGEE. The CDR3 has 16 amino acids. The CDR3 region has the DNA TGTGCCAGCAGCGTAGGAAGCAGATCATGGGAAGACATTCAGTACTTC. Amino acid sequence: CASSVGSRSWEDIQYF. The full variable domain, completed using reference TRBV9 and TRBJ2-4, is DSGVTQTPKHLITATGQRVTLRCSPRSGDLSVYWYQQSLDQGLQFLIQYYNGEERAKGNILERFSAQQFPDLHSELNLSSLELGDSALYFCASSVGSRSWEDIQYFGAGTRLSVL.

The CDR3 region is CASGLVVRGGGNEQFF. DNA for the CDR3: TGTGCTAGTGGTTTGGTAGTACGGGGGGGAGGGAATGAGCAGTTCTTC. The J gene is TRBJ2-1, the V gene TRBV12-5, with 8 positions matching TRBD2. Germline V gene lookup returns CDR1 LGHNT and CDR2 FRNRAP. J lost 7 bases, V lost 0 bases, and 8 bases had no gene match. This CDR3 region has 16 residues.

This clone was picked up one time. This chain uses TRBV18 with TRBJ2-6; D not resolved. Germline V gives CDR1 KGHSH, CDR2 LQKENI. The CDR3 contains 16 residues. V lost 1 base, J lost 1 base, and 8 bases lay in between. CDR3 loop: CASSPQKTSGANVLTF. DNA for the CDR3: TGTGCCAGCTCACCACAGAAAACGTCTGGGGCCAACGTCCTGACTTTC.

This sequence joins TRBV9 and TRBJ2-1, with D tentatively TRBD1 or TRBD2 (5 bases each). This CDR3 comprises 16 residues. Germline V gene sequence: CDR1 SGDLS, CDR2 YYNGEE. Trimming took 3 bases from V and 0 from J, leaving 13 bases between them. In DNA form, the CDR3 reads TGTGCCAGCAGCGCTGGGGGACGGATCTCCTACAATGAGCAGTTCTTC. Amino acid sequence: CASSAGGRISYNEQFF.

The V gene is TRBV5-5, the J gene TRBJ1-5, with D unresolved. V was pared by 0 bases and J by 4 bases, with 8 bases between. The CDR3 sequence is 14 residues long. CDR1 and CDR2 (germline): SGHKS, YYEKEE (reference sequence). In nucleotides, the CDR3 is TGTGCCAGCAGCTTGGGGAAACAGAATCAGCCCCAGCATTTT. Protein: CASSLGKQNQPQHF.

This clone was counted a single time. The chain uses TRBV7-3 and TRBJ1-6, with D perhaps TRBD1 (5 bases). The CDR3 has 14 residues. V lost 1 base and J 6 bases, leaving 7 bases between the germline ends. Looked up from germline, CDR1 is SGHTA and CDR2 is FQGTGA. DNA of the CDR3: TGTGCCAGCAGCTTAATAGGGGTTAATTCACCCCTCCACTTT. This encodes CASSLIGVNSPLHF.

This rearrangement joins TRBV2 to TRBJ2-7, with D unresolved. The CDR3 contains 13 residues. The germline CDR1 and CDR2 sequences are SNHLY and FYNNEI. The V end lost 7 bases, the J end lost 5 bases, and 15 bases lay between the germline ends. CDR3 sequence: CASMGSSKDEQYF. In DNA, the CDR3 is TGTGCCAGCATGGGTAGTTCTAAAGACGAGCAGTACTTC.

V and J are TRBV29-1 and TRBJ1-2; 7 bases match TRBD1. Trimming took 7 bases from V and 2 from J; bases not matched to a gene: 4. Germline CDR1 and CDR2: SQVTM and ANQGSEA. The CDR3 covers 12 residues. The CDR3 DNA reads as TGCAGCGCGGGACAGCCCAACTATGGCTACACCTTC. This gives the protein CSAGQPNYGYTF.

The CDR3 spells CASSQVWQGNNQPQHF. CDR3 bases: TGCGCCAGCAGCCAAGTCTGGCAGGGGAACAATCAGCCCCAGCATTTT. The chain uses TRBV4-1 and TRBJ1-5, with TRBD1 as a possible D gene (6 bases). The V and J ends lost 1 base and 3 bases respectively, with 13 bases between them. The CDR3 length is 16 residues. CDR1 is MGHRA, CDR2 YSYEKL, per germline.

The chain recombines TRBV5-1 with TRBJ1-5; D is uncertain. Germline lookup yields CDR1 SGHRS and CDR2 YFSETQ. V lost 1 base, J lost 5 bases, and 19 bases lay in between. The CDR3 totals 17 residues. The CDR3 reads CASSLLQEEAGDQPQHF. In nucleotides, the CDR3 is TGCGCCAGCAGCTTGCTTCAGGAGGAGGCAGGCGATCAGCCCCAGCATTTT.

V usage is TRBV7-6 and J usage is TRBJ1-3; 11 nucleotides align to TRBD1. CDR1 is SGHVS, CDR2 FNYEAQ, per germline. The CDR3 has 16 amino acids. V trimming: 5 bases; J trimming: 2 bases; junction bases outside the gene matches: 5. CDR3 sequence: CASSVGTGGTGNTIYF. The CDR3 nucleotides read TGTGCCAGCAGCGTAGGGACAGGGGGTACTGGAAACACCATATATTTT.

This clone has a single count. Here the CDR3 reads CASSQGERGYTF. The DNA for the CDR3 is TGCGCCAGCAGCCAGGGTGAGAGAGGCTACACCTTC. The V gene is TRBV4-1, the J gene TRBJ1-2; D ambiguous. Trimming shortened V by 3 bases and J by 8 bases, and 10 bases separated the two germline ends. The CDR3 runs 12 residues. The germline V gene has CDR1 MGHRA and CDR2 YSYEKL.

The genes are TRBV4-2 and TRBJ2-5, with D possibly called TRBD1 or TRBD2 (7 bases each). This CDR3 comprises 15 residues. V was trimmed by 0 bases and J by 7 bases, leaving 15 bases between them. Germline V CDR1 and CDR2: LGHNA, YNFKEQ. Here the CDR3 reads CASSQDQGGDGTQYF. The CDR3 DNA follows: TGTGCCAGCAGCCAAGATCAGGGGGGGGACGGGACCCAGTACTTC.

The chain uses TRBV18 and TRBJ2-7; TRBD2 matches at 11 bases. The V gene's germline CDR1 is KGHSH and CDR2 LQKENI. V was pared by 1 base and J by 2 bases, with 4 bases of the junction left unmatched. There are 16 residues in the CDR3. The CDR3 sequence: CASSPRTSGLTYEQYF. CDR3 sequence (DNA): TGTGCCAGCTCACCACGGACTAGCGGGCTCACCTACGAGCAGTACTTC.

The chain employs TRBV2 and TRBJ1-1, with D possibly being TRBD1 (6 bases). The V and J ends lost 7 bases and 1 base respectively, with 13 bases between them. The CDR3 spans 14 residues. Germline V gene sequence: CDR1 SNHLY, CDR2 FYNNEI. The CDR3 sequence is CASKQGFANTEAFF. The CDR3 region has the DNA TGTGCCAGCAAGCAGGGGTTCGCGAACACTGAAGCTTTCTTT.

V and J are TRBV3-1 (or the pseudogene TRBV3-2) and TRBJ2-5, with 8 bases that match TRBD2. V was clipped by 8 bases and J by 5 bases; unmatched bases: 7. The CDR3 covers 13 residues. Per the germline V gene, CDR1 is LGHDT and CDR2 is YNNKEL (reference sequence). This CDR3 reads CASSSGSRETQYF. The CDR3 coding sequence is TGTGCCAGCTCCAGCGGGAGTAGGGAGACCCAGTACTTC.

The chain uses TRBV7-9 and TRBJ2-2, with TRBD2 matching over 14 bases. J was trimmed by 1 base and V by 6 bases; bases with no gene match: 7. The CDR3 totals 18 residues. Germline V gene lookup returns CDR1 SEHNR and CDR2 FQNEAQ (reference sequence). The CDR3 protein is CASRAGTSGSWNTGELFF. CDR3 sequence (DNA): TGTGCCAGCAGAGCCGGGACTAGCGGGAGTTGGAACACCGGGGAGCTGTTTTTT.

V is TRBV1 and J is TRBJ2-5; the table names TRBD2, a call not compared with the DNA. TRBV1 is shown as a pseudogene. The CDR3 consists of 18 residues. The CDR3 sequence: CTSSLRRTSGEYQETQYF. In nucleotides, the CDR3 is TGCACCAGCAGTCTACGCCGGACTAGCGGGGAGTACCAAGAGACCCAGTACTTC.

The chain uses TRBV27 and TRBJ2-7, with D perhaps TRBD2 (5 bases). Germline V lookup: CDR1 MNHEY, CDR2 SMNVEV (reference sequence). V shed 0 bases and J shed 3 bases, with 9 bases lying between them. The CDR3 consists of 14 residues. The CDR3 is CASSLSWEFYEQYF. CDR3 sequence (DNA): TGTGCCAGCAGTTTATCATGGGAGTTCTACGAGCAGTACTTC.

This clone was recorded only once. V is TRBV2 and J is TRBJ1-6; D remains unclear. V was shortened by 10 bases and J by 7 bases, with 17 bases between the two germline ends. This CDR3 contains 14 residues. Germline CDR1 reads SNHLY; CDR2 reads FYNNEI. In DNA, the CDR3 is TGTGCCACCACTCGCGGAACTATCAATTCACCCCTCCACTTT. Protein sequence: CATTRGTINSPLHF.

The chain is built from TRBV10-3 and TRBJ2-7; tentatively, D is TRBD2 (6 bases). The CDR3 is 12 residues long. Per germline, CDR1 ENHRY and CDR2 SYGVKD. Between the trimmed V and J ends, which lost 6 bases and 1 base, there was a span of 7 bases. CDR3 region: CAISRESYEQYF. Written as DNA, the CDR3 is TGTGCCATCAGCCGGGAGTCCTACGAGCAGTACTTC.